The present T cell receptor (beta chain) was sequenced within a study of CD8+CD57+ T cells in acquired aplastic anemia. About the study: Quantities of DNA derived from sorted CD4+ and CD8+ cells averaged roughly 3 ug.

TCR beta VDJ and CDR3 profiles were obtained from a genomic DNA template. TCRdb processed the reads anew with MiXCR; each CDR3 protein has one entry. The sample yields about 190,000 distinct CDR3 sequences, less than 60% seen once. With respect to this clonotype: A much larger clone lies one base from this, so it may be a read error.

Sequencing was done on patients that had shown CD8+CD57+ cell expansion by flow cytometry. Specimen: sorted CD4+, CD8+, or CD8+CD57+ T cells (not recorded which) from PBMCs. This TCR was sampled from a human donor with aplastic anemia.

CDR3 sequence reads: CVSSLEGRETQYF. The CDR3 nucleotides read TGCGTCAGCAGCTTGGAGGGTCGGGAGACCCAGTACTTC. This chain links TRBV5-1 with TRBJ2-5; maybe TRBD2 (6 bases). The CDR3 is 13 residues long. Germline V gene lookup returns CDR1 SGHRS and CDR2 YFSETQ.